The T cell receptor (beta chain) under discussion was sequenced for a study of blood T cell repertoires in COVID-19. For the study at large: Samples representing acute and convalescent COVID-19 were sourced from the United States, Italy and Spain.

TCRdb's copy holds only in-frame clones and misses some; the assay was immunoSEQ multiplex PCR. The table lists about 250,000 clones, approximately 85% of them singletons. The cohort comprised adults aged roughly 18 to 90 years residing in under 30 US areas. The CDR3 is 14 amino acids. Trimming removed 2 bases from V and 0 bases from J, with 10 bases in between. In germline, CDR1 is GTSNPN, CDR2 SVGIG (reference sequence). In this sample, this clone turned up a few times. Other DNA sequences within the sample encode an identical CDR3. This chain connects TRBV30 to TRBJ1-2, with a possible D match to TRBD1 (6 bases). Sample: PBMCs or T cells enriched from blood (not recorded which). The TCR sequence derives from a woman between 50 and 59 years old with acute COVID-19. This CDR3 is CAWSRGTANYGYTF. CDR3 DNA: TGTGCCTGGAGTAGGGGGACGGCTAACTATGGCTACACCTTC.